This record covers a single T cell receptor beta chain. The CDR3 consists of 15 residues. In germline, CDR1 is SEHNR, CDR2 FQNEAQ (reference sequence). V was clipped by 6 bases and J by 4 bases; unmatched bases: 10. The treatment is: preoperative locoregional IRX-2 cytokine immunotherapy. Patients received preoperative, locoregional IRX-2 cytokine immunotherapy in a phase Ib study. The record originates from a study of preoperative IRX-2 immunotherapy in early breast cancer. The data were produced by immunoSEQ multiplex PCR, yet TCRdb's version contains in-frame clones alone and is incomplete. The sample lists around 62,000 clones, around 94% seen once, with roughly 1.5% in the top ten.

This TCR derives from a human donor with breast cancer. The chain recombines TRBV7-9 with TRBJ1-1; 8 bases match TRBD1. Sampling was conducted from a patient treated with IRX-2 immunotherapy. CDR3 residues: CASSRVTGVGTEAFF. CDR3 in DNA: TGTGCCAGCAGTAGAGTGACAGGGGTGGGCACTGAAGCTTTCTTT.